This TCR beta chain came from a study of blood T cell repertoires in COVID-19. Study-wide context: The origin of the acute and convalescent COVID-19 samples was the United States, Italy and Spain.

In the source study's methods: Nucleated cell number was recorded as an estimate derived from reference gene primer amplification. Some clones are missing from TCRdb's copy, which holds only in-frame ones; the method was immunoSEQ multiplex PCR. V, J and clone size are taken as reported in that table, and D and trimming were inferred from the DNA itself. The profile shows around 370,000 clones, more than 75% of them singletons. CDR3 length equals 15 residues. J was trimmed by 5 bases and V by 5 bases; bases with no gene match: 9. Germline values: CDR1 SGHTA, CDR2 FQGNSA. In assigning cohorts, the study relied on participant-reported clinical history. Each recovered donor of Cohort 3 presented with two negative PCRs, clearance, or symptom resolution.

The sample was PBMCs or T cells enriched from blood (not recorded which). This clonotype originated in a woman under 30 who had recovered from COVID-19. This chain connects TRBV7-2 to TRBJ2-1; the match to TRBD1 covers 7 bases. The CDR3 sequence is CASSAATGTHNEQFF. In DNA form, the CDR3 reads TGTGCCAGCAGCGCGGCGACAGGGACGCACAATGAGCAGTTCTTC.